The 17 T cell receptor beta chains below all came from one sample that was sequenced in a study of blood T cell repertoires in COVID-19. TCRdb keeps only in-frame clones here, not all; method: immunoSEQ multiplex PCR. The sample has 130,000 or so clones; 75% to 90% are singletons. The sample consisted of peripheral blood. Receptors originate from a man in his forties with acute or convalescent COVID-19.

The V and J genes are TRBV5-1 and TRBJ2-1; 8 nucleotides agree with TRBD1. The CDR3 sequence is 16 residues long. The V segment lost 4 bases and the J segment 3 bases; nucleotides outside the gene matches: 9. Germline V lookup: CDR1 SGHRS, CDR2 YFSETQ. The CDR3 reads CASSRGTGLDYNEQFF. In DNA form, the CDR3 reads TGCGCCAGCAGCCGTGGGACAGGTTTAGACTACAATGAGCAGTTCTTC.

J is TRBJ2-5 and V is TRBV3-1 (or the pseudogene TRBV3-2); D is perhaps TRBD2 (6 bases). Trimming left V 2 bases short and J 5 bases short, with 6 bases between. CDR1 is LGHDT and CDR2 is YNNKEL in the germline V gene (reference sequence). The CDR3 runs to 12 residues. CDR3 residues: CASSQSGETQYF. The CDR3 nucleotides read TGTGCCAGCAGCCAAAGCGGGGAGACCCAGTACTTC.

The CDR3 sequence: CASSLIQGNTEAFF. The CDR3, as DNA: TGCGCCAGCAGCTTAATACAGGGTAACACTGAAGCTTTCTTT. The chain couples TRBV4-1 to TRBJ1-1; maybe TRBD1 (6 bases). The CDR3 extends over 14 amino acids. Trimming removed 5 bases at V and 2 bases at J, with 12 bases between. The germline gives CDR1 MGHRA, CDR2 YSYEKL.

V is TRBV6-5 and J is TRBJ1-1; D is uncertain. The V gene lost 3 bases and the J gene lost 0 bases, with 5 bases spanning the gap. Germline V gives CDR1 MNHEY, CDR2 SVGAGI. This CDR3 spans 13 amino acids. The CDR3 is CASSYSVNTEAFF. Written as DNA, the CDR3 is TGTGCCAGCAGTTATAGTGTGAACACTGAAGCTTTCTTT.

CDR3 coding DNA: TGTGCCAGCAGCCCTCGGGGGGGCATGAACACTGAAGCTTTCTTT. It yields the protein CASSPRGGMNTEAFF. V is TRBV9 and J is TRBJ1-1, with D possibly TRBD1 on 6 matching bases. CDR3 size: 15 residues. Germline CDR1 is SGDLS and CDR2 is YYNGEE. Trimming removed 4 bases from V and 0 bases from J, with 13 bases in between.

The rearrangement links TRBV2 to TRBJ2-2; 11 bases align to TRBD2. Unmatched junction bases numbered 6, after V lost 6 bases and J lost 6 bases. Germline CDR1 and CDR2: SNHLY and FYNNEI. The CDR3 consists of 15 residues. CDR3 sequence reads: CASRGLAASPGELFF. The CDR3 bases are TGTGCCAGCAGGGGACTAGCGGCGTCCCCCGGGGAGCTGTTTTTT.

This chain links TRBV4-2 with TRBJ1-2, with D possibly matching TRBD1 (6 bases). The CDR3 runs 17 residues. Germline CDR1 is LGHNA and CDR2 is YNFKEQ. Trimming removed 1 base from V and 8 bases from J, with 23 bases in between. CDR3 sequence reads: CASSQGNPKGVRTGYTF. In nucleotides, the CDR3 is TGTGCCAGCAGCCAAGGTAACCCGAAGGGGGTCCGAACGGGCTACACCTTC.

The chain is built from TRBV10-2 and TRBJ2-7; 8 bases are a match to TRBD2. The CDR3 is 14 amino acids. The V and J ends lost 5 bases and 4 bases, in that order; junction bases with no gene match: 7. CDR1 is WSHSY and CDR2 is SAAADI in the germline V gene. In nucleotides, the CDR3 is TGCGCCAGCAGTACCGGGACTAGTTATTACGAGCAGTACTTC. It yields the protein CASSTGTSYYEQYF.

The V and J genes are TRBV19 and TRBJ1-4, with 7 bases aligning to TRBD1. Losses at the gene ends were 6 bases for V and 5 bases for J; bases not matched to a gene: 3. The length of the CDR3 is 13 residues. The V gene's germline CDR1 is LNHDA and CDR2 SQIVND (reference sequence). The CDR3 nucleotides read TGTGCCAGTAGGGCAGGGGGGAATGAAAAACTGTTTTTT. Protein sequence: CASRAGGNEKLFF.

This chain links TRBV9 with TRBJ1-1, with 9 bases fitting TRBD1. CDR1 is SGDLS, CDR2 YYNGEE, per germline. CDR3 length equals 16 residues. With V trimmed by 2 bases and J by 5 bases, 10 bases remained unmatched. The CDR3, as DNA: TGTGCCAGCAGCGTGGGACACACAGGGGGCGGGACTGAAGCTTTCTTT. Amino acid sequence: CASSVGHTGGGTEAFF.

CDR3 bases: TGCGCCAGCATGTCGGGACAGGGTTACGAGCAGTACTTC. This codes for CASMSGQGYEQYF. This chain links TRBV23-1 with TRBJ2-7, with 9 nucleotides matching TRBD1. TRBV23-1 qualifies as an ORF whose function is uncertain. This CDR3 region has 13 residues. Trimming at V came to 7 bases and at J to 4 bases, leaving 5 bases not matched to a gene.

V is TRBV4-2 and J is TRBJ2-1; D possibly corresponds to TRBD2 (6 bases). This CDR3 contains 16 residues. The V end was cut by 1 base, the J end by 5 bases, with 15 bases between. Per germline, CDR1 LGHNA and CDR2 YNFKEQ. This CDR3 is CASSQATGTPNNEQFF. For the CDR3, the DNA is TGTGCCAGCAGCCAAGCCACGGGGACTCCCAACAATGAGCAGTTCTTC.

This clone was detected only once. The chain recombines TRBV10-1 with TRBJ1-1; D is possibly TRBD1 (6 bases). The CDR3 consists of 14 residues. V lost 8 bases to trimming and J lost 0 bases, with 13 bases between them. Germline loops: CDR1 WNHNN, CDR2 SYGVQD (reference sequence). The CDR3 DNA is TGCGCCAGCCCCGGGGGGGGGCTGAACACTGAAGCTTTCTTT. Translated: CASPGGGLNTEAFF.

This clone was observed a single time. The rearrangement uses TRBV2 and TRBJ1-5, with D possibly being TRBD1 (6 bases). The CDR3 is 16 amino acids. V lost 2 bases, J lost 4 bases, and 15 bases lay in between. Per the germline V gene, CDR1 is SNHLY and CDR2 is FYNNEI. CDR3 sequence reads: CASSERGGNTNQPQHF. The CDR3 bases are TGTGCCAGCAGTGAAAGGGGGGGTAATACAAATCAGCCCCAGCATTTT.

In this sample, this clone turned up a few times. The junction shows a germline mismatch at one end, possibly a read error. The chain is built from TRBV6-5 and TRBJ2-2, with D maybe TRBD2 (6 bases). Germline V gene data show CDR1 as MNHEY and CDR2 as SVGAGI. This CDR3 has 14 amino acids. The CDR3 protein is CASSSPGRHRGAVF. The CDR3 coding sequence is TGTGCCAGCAGTAGTCCAGGGAGGCACCGGGGAGCTGTTTTT.

The chain employs TRBV4-2 and TRBJ1-1; D might be TRBD1 (5 bases). V was trimmed by 3 bases and J by 7 bases, leaving 18 bases between them. This CDR3 spans 15 amino acids. Germline V CDR1 and CDR2: LGHNA, YNFKEQ. The CDR3 bases are TGTGCCAGCAGCCAGAGTACCCCGGCAGGGTTTGAAGCTTTCTTT. This translates into CASSQSTPAGFEAFF.

The chain uses TRBV2 and TRBJ1-1; 7 bases match TRBD1. The CDR3 contains 13 residues. V gave up 6 bases and J gave up 5 bases; unmatched junction bases: 6. CDR1 SNHLY and CDR2 FYNNEI come from the germline V gene. CDR3 sequence reads: CASRTRGETEAFF. CDR3 nucleotides: TGTGCCAGCAGGACCAGGGGGGAGACTGAAGCTTTCTTT.